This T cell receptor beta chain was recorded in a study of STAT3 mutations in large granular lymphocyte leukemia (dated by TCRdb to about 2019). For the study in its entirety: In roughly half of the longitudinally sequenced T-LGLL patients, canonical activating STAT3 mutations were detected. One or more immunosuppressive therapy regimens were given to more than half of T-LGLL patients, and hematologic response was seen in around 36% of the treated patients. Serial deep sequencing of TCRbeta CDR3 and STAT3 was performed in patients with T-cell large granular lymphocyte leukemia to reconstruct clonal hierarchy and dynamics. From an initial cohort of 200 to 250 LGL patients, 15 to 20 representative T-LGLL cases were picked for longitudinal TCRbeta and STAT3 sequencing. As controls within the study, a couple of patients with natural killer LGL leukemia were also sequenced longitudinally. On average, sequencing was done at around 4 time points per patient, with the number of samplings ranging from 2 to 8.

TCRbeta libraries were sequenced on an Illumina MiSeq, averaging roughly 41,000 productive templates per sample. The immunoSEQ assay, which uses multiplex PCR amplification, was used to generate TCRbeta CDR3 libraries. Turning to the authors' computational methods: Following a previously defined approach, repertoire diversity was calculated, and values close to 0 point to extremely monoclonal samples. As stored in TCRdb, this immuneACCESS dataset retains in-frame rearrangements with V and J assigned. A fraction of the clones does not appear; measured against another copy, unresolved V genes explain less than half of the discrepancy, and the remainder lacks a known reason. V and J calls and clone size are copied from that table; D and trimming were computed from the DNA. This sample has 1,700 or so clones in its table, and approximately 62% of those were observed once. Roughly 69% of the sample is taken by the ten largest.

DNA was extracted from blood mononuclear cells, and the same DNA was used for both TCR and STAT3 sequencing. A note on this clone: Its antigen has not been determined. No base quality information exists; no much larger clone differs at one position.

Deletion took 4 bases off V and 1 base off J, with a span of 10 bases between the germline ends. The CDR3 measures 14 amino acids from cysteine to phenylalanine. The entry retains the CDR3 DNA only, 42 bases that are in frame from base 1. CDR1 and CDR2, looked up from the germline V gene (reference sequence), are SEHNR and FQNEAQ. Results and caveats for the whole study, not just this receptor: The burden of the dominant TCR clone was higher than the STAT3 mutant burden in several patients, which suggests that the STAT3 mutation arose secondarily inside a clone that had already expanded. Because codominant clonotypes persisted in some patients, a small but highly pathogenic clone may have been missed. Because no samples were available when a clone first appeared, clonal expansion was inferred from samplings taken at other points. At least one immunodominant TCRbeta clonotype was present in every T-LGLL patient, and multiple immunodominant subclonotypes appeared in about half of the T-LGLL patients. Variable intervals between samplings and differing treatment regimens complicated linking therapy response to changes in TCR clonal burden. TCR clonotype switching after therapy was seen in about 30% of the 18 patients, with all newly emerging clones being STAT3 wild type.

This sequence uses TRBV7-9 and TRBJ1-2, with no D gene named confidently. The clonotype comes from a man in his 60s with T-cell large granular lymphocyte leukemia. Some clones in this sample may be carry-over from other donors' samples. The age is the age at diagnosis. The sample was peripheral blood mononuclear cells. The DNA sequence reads TGTGCCAGCAGCTCGTCCGGGGATAACTATGGCTACACCTTC. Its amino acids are CASSSSGDNYGYTF. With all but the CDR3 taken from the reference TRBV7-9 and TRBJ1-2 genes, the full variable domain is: DTGVSQNPRHKITKRGQNVTFRCDPISEHNRLYWYRQTLGQGPEFLTYFQNEAQLEKSRLLSDRFSAERPKGSFSTLEIQRTEQGDSAMYLCASSSSGDNYGYTFGSGTRLTVV.